The 17 T cell receptor beta chains below were found in one sample sequenced in a study of blood T cell repertoires in COVID-19. TCRdb's copy holds only in-frame clones and misses some; the assay was immunoSEQ multiplex PCR. The sample has some 130,000 clones, 65% to 85% seen once. What was sequenced was peripheral blood. Source of these receptors: a man between 65 and 80 years old with acute or convalescent COVID-19.

The sample holds one count of this clone. V and J are TRBV10-2 and TRBJ2-1, with 7 bases that match TRBD1. V trimming: 6 bases; J trimming: 7 bases; junction bases outside the gene matches: 6. Per the germline V gene, CDR1 is WSHSY and CDR2 is SAAADI. The CDR3 sequence is 13 residues long. The CDR3 loop is CASSIDRANEQFF. The CDR3 region has the DNA TGCGCCAGCAGCATTGACAGGGCTAATGAGCAGTTCTTC.

The rearrangement joins TRBV28 to TRBJ1-1; D gene uncertain. Germline values: CDR1 MDHEN, CDR2 SYDVKM. Trimming stripped 6 bases from V and 1 base from J, with 12 bases between. CDR3 length: 14 residues. The CDR3 coding sequence is TGTGCCAGCAGACCGGGAGGAAAGAACACTGAAGCTTTCTTT. Translation gives CASRPGGKNTEAFF. The variable domain in full, completed from reference TRBV28 and TRBJ1-1, reads DVKVTQSSRYLVKRTGEKVFLECVQDMDHENMFWYRQDPGLGLRLIYFSYDVKMKEKGDIPEGYSVSREKKERFSLILESASTNQTSMYLCASRPGGKNTEAFFGQGTRLTVV.

The gene calls are TRBV6-5 and TRBJ1-1; D is unclear. In germline, CDR1 is MNHEY, CDR2 SVGAGI. The CDR3 loop spans 13 amino acids. V lost 4 bases and J lost 5, with 11 bases in between. CDR3 sequence reads: CASSFAGRTEAFF. In nucleotides, the CDR3 is TGTGCCAGCAGTTTTGCGGGGAGGACTGAAGCTTTCTTT.

The rearrangement uses TRBV12-3 or TRBV12-4 and TRBJ1-2, with a tentative D call TRBD1 (6 bases). Deletions cut 1 base from V and 11 bases from J, with 11 bases between. The CDR3 runs 12 residues. The CDR3 loop reads CASSLVGARYTF. As DNA, the CDR3 is TGTGCCAGCAGTTTAGTGGGGGCACGGTACACCTTC.

The chain has TRBV7-2 and TRBJ1-1; 7 nucleotides align to TRBD1. Losses at the gene ends were 5 bases for V and 4 bases for J; bases not matched to a gene: 7. The CDR3 has 14 amino acids. Germline V CDR1 and CDR2: SGHTA, FQGNSA. Here the CDR3 reads CASSRRGPGTEAFF. CDR3 coding DNA: TGTGCCAGCAGCCGGAGGGGGCCTGGCACTGAAGCTTTCTTT.

This clone appeared a few times. The chain employs TRBV18 and TRBJ2-7; 7 positions agree with TRBD1. V gave up 2 bases and J gave up 9 bases; unmatched junction bases: 10. CDR3 size: 14 residues. Germline loops: CDR1 KGHSH, CDR2 LQKENI. DNA of the CDR3: TGTGCCAGCTCACCAGGTTTACAGGGGTCTGGGCAGTACTTC. Its protein product is CASSPGLQGSGQYF.

This clone was seen a handful of times. The rearrangement uses TRBV5-1 and TRBJ2-7; 9 bases match TRBD2. Germline V gene lookup returns CDR1 SGHRS and CDR2 YFSETQ. The CDR3 loop spans 15 amino acids. After removal of 4 bases from V and 0 bases from J, the junction contained 5 bases not matched to a gene. CDR3 nucleotide sequence: TGCGCCAGCAGCATTAGCGGGGGACCCTCCTACGAGCAGTACTTC. Its translation is CASSISGGPSYEQYF.

The chain uses TRBV6-5 and TRBJ1-5; D is unclear. The V end was cut by 4 bases, the J end by 0 bases, with 13 bases between. CDR3 size: 16 residues. Per germline, CDR1 MNHEY and CDR2 SVGAGI. The CDR3 DNA sequence: TGTGCCAGCAGTTTAAAGCGGAAATATAGCAATCAGCCCCAGCATTTT. Translated: CASSLKRKYSNQPQHF.

J is TRBJ2-7 and V is TRBV2, with 8 bases aligning to TRBD1. Germline V gives CDR1 SNHLY, CDR2 FYNNEI. The CDR3 spans 14 residues. The V and J ends lost 5 bases and 6 bases, in that order; junction bases with no gene match: 9. CDR3 coding DNA: TGTGCCAGCAGTTATCTGGACAGGGAAGGCGAGCAGTACTTC. Protein sequence: CASSYLDREGEQYF.

CDR3 in amino acids: CASSPRTFGNTIYF. DNA of the CDR3: TGTGCCAGCAGCCCGAGGACTTTTGGAAACACCATATATTTT. The chain links TRBV7-2 to TRBJ1-3; D remains unclear. V gave up 5 bases and J gave up 3 bases, with 11 bases separating them. Germline V gives CDR1 SGHTA, CDR2 FQGNSA. This CDR3 is built from 14 residues.

The rearrangement uses TRBV6-5 and TRBJ1-5; TRBD1 might be the D (6 bases). Trimming cost V 5 bases and J 4 bases, with 15 bases left between them. The CDR3 extends over 15 amino acids. Germline V CDR1 and CDR2: MNHEY, SVGAGI. The CDR3: CASSPQGLGNQPQHF. The CDR3 DNA is TGTGCCAGCAGTCCCCAGGGGTTGGGGAATCAGCCCCAGCATTTT.

The rearrangement joins TRBV3-1 (or the pseudogene TRBV3-2) to TRBJ2-7; D call uncertain. The CDR3 has 12 amino acids. CDR1 is LGHDT and CDR2 is YNNKEL in the germline V gene (reference sequence). V was cut by 4 bases and J by 4 bases, with 8 bases left in between. This CDR3 is CASSLGAYEQYF. The CDR3 coding sequence is TGTGCCAGCAGCCTGGGCGCTTACGAGCAGTACTTC.

The chain is built from TRBV27 and TRBJ1-2; TRBD1 matches 9 bases. CDR3 length: 16 amino acids. V shed 8 bases, J shed 3 bases, and the junction held 13 bases outside the gene matches. CDR1 is MNHEY, CDR2 SMNVEV, per germline (reference sequence). CDR3 bases: TGTGCCAGCCTTGCGATTTGGACAGGGGTTGACTATGGCTACACCTTC. This sequence encodes CASLAIWTGVDYGYTF.

This sequence joins TRBV5-1 and TRBJ1-2; the match to TRBD1 covers 8 bases. Germline V gene lookup returns CDR1 SGHRS and CDR2 YFSETQ. V dropped 2 bases and J dropped 7; count of bases not matched to a gene: 7. This CDR3 region has 14 residues. CDR3 in DNA: TGCGCCAGCAGCTTCAGGACAGGGCAGGGTGGCTACACCTTC. Translating gives CASSFRTGQGGYTF.

Written as DNA, the CDR3 is TGTGCCAGCATCGGACTAGCGGGGGACAATGAGCAGTTCTTC. Translation: CASIGLAGDNEQFF. The rearrangement links TRBV7-9 to TRBJ2-1; TRBD2 matches at 13 bases. Trimming at V came to 7 bases and at J to 5 bases, leaving 2 bases not matched to a gene. The CDR3 extends over 14 amino acids. Germline CDR1 is SEHNR and CDR2 is FQNEAQ (reference sequence).

CDR3 protein: CASSYSLSPSYEQYF. The CDR3 DNA follows: TGTGCCAGCAGTTACTCCCTGAGCCCCTCCTACGAGCAGTACTTC. The rearrangement joins TRBV6-5 to TRBJ2-7; D gene ambiguous. Germline V CDR1 and CDR2: MNHEY, SVGAGI. Trimming left V 0 bases short and J 0 bases short, with 9 bases between. The CDR3 loop spans 15 amino acids.

V and J are TRBV21-1 and TRBJ1-2; the D segment call TRBD1 is taken from the table without a DNA check. TRBV21-1 corresponds to a pseudogene. This CDR3 is 12 amino acids long. CDR3 residues: CASSKNSRGYTF. The DNA of the CDR3 is TGTGCCAGCAGCAAAAACTCCAGGGGCTACACCTTC.